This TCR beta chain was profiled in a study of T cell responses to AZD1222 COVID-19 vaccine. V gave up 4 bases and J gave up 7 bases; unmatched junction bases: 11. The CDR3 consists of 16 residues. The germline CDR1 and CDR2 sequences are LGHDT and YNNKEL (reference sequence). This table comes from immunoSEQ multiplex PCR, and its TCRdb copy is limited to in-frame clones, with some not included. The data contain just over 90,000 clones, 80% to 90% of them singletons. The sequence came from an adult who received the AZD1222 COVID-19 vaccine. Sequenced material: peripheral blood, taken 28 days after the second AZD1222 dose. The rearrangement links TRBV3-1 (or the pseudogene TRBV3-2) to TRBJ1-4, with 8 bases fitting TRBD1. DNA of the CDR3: TGTGCCAGCAGCCCCCCCTGGACAGGGCCGGGTGAAAAACTGTTTTTT. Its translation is CASSPPWTGPGEKLFF.